The rows below give T cell receptor beta chains drawn from one sample of a study of long-term antiretroviral therapy in people with HIV. Assay used: immunoSEQ multiplex PCR; TCRdb lists only in-frame clones, some missing. The sample includes some 11,000 clones, 81% seen only once; the top ten take 18%. This material consisted of unsorted PBMCs, taken 1.8 years after starting antiretroviral therapy. These receptors originate from a man aged 40-49 years with HIV. The CDR3 runs from the conserved cysteine through the conserved F or W. Fields, in order: J gene, V gene, clone size, D gene, CDR3 protein, CDR3 DNA. D genes are given only for firm matches. Part of the rows lack a size; the others show once, few, many or a class for expanded clones.

TRBJ2-5,TRBV18,.,.,CASSPGGETQYF,TGTGCCAGCTCACCAGGGGGAGAGACCCAGTACTTC
TRBJ1-4,TRBV27,.,TRBD1,CASSPRGGGNEKLFF,TGTGCCAGCAGCCCCCGAGGGGGCGGTAATGAAAAACTGTTTTTT
TRBJ1-1,TRBV5-1,.,.,CASSSGPRGGNTEAFF,TGCGCCAGCAGCTCCGGGCCCCGTGGGGGAAACACTGAAGCTTTCTTT
TRBJ1-2,TRBV29-1,.,.,CSVAWGPGYGYTF,TGCAGCGTTGCTTGGGGCCCTGGCTATGGCTACACCTTC
TRBJ2-7,TRBV28,.,TRBD2,CASSLGGDEQYF,TGTGCCAGCAGTTTGGGGGGGGACGAGCAGTACTTC
TRBJ2-5,TRBV5-4,.,.,CASSSGLNPLGGETQYF,TGTGCCAGCAGCTCGGGACTTAACCCATTAGGGGGAGAGACCCAGTACTTC
TRBJ2-2,TRBV14,.,TRBD1,CASSQAHPDRGLTGELFF,TGTGCCAGCAGCCAAGCCCATCCGGACAGGGGGCTCACCGGGGAGCTGTTTTTT
TRBJ2-5,TRBV9,.,TRBD2,CASSAGLAKQETQYF,TGTGCCAGCAGCGCTGGACTAGCGAAACAAGAGACCCAGTACTTC
TRBJ2-2,TRBV6-4,medium-sized,TRBD2,CASSERGGADTGELFF,TGTGCCAGCAGTGAACGGGGGGGCGCCGACACCGGGGAGCTGTTTTTT
TRBJ1-2,TRBV7-3,.,.,CASSHDLARGEETNYGYTF,TGTGCCAGCAGCCACGACCTCGCGAGGGGGGAGGAGACTAACTATGGCTACACCTTC
TRBJ2-1,TRBV5-4,.,TRBD2,CASSPGFSGVSYNEQFF,TGTGCCAGCAGCCCAGGGTTTAGCGGGGTTTCCTACAATGAGCAGTTCTTC
TRBJ2-3,TRBV10-3,.,.,CAISEFQSTDTQYF,TGTGCCATCAGTGAGTTCCAAAGCACAGATACGCAGTATTTT
TRBJ2-7,TRBV5-1,.,TRBD1,CASTGTGYEQYF,TGCGCCAGCACCGGGACAGGATACGAGCAGTACTTC
TRBJ1-1,TRBV4-3,.,.,CASSQSRNFLEAFF,TGCGCCAGCAGCCAATCAAGGAACTTCCTTGAAGCTTTCTTT
TRBJ2-7,TRBV21-1,.,.,CASSKAGGQGYEQYF,TGTGCCAGCAGCAAAGCTGGGGGACAGGGTTACGAGCAGTACTTC
TRBJ1-2,TRBV7-2,.,.,CASSLAGGFGYTF,TGTGCCAGCAGCTTAGCGGGTGGATTCGGCTACACCTTC
TRBJ2-2,TRBV5-1,.,.,CASSLYISATTGELFF,TGCGCCAGCAGCTTGTATATATCGGCGACCACCGGGGAGCTGTTTTTT
TRBJ1-2,TRBV29-1,few,.,CSVEDDRAPFYGYTF,TGCAGCGTTGAAGATGACCGGGCCCCCTTCTATGGCTACACCTTC
TRBJ2-3,TRBV4-1,.,.,CASSQEWDTQYF,TGCGCCAGCAGCCAAGAATGGGATACGCAGTATTTT
TRBJ1-1,TRBV27,.,TRBD1,CASSLRTDRGTEAFF,TGTGCCAGCAGTTTAAGGACGGACAGGGGCACTGAAGCTTTCTTT
TRBJ2-1,TRBV19,.,TRBD2,CATSGSVYNEQFF,TGTGCCACTAGCGGGAGTGTGTACAATGAGCAGTTCTTC
TRBJ2-1,TRBV28,.,.,CASSFPRDTYNEQFF,TGTGCCAGCAGTTTCCCAAGGGACACTTACAATGAGCAGTTCTTC
TRBJ2-6,TRBV7-6,once,.,CASSATRDRDSGANVLTF,TGTGCCAGCAGCGCCACCCGGGACCGTGACTCTGGGGCCAACGTCCTGACTTTC
TRBJ1-1,TRBV2,few,.,CASNPGLWNTEAFF,TGTGCCAGCAACCCGGGACTTTGGAACACTGAAGCTTTCTTT
TRBJ2-3,TRBV6-1,.,TRBD2,CASSDAGGTDTQYF,TGTGCCAGCAGTGATGCGGGAGGCACAGATACGCAGTATTTT
TRBJ1-1,TRBV7-9,once,.,CASRGLGDTEAFF,TGTGCCAGCAGGGGTCTGGGGGACACTGAAGCTTTCTTT
TRBJ1-2,TRBV6-1,.,.,CASSEGPYGYTF,TGTGCCAGCAGTGAAGGGCCATATGGCTACACCTTC
TRBJ1-3,TRBV30,.,.,CAWTPGGNTIYF,TGTGCCTGGACCCCAGGGGGAAACACCATATATTTT
TRBJ1-6,TRBV4-3,.,.,CASSQAVVQANNSPLHF,TGCGCCAGCAGCCAGGCAGTCGTGCAGGCGAATAATTCACCCCTCCACTTT
TRBJ2-4,TRBV7-9,.,.,CASSLQLAKNIQYF,TGTGCCAGCAGCTTACAGCTAGCCAAAAACATTCAGTACTTC
TRBJ2-3,TRBV5-1,.,.,CASSLSGESTDTQYF,TGCGCCAGCAGCTTGTCAGGGGAGAGTACAGATACGCAGTATTTT
TRBJ1-1,TRBV27,.,.,CASSWLGNTEAFF,TGTGCCAGCAGTTGGTTGGGGAACACTGAAGCTTTCTTT
TRBJ2-1,TRBV7-9,.,.,CVTGSDEQFF,TGTGTCACAGGGAGCGATGAGCAGTTCTTC
TRBJ1-2,TRBV30,few,.,CAWSVPGTYGYTF,TGTGCCTGGAGTGTACCGGGCACCTATGGCTACACCTTC
TRBJ2-7,TRBV5-5,medium-sized,.,CASSLLISGSSYEQYF,TGTGCCAGCAGCTTGTTAATATCAGGGAGCTCCTACGAGCAGTACTTC
TRBJ2-7,TRBV5-4,.,TRBD2,CASSLGGGSDYEQYF,TGTGCCAGCAGCTTGGGGGGGGGATCCGACTACGAGCAGTACTTC
TRBJ1-1,TRBV19,.,.,CASTLQGNTEAFF,TGTGCCAGTACCCTACAGGGGAACACTGAAGCTTTCTTT
TRBJ1-4,TRBV9,.,TRBD1,CASRGQGDEKLFF,TGTGCCAGCAGGGGACAGGGAGATGAAAAACTGTTTTTT
TRBJ2-1,TRBV19,.,TRBD2,CASSLAGEAYNEQFF,TGTGCCAGTAGTTTGGCGGGAGAAGCCTACAATGAGCAGTTCTTC
TRBJ1-5,TRBV6-1,.,.,CASRPGNQPQHF,TGTGCCAGCAGGCCAGGCAATCAGCCCCAGCATTTT
TRBJ2-7,TRBV29-1,.,.,CSVVGQPYEQYF,TGCAGCGTTGTGGGGCAGCCCTACGAGCAGTACTTC
TRBJ2-5,TRBV7-2,few,.,CASSPPRGIKETQYF,TGTGCCAGCAGCCCACCCAGGGGAATCAAAGAGACCCAGTACTTC
TRBJ2-1,TRBV19,once,.,CASSIMGGRRNNEQFF,TGTGCCAGTAGTATAATGGGGGGCCGCCGAAACAATGAGCAGTTCTTC
TRBJ2-2,TRBV30,once,.,CAWSGIQNTGELFF,TGTGCCTGGAGTGGTATTCAGAACACCGGGGAGCTGTTTTTT
TRBJ2-1,TRBV6-1,.,.,CAATRDSRSYNEQFF,TGTGCCGCAACACGGGACTCCCGATCCTACAATGAGCAGTTCTTC
TRBJ1-5,TRBV5-6,.,.,CASSEWTRSNQPQHF,TGTGCCAGCAGCGAATGGACACGAAGCAATCAGCCCCAGCATTTT
TRBJ2-2,TRBV28,.,TRBD2,CASSYSGRTGELFF,TGTGCCAGCAGTTATAGCGGGAGAACCGGGGAGCTGTTTTTT
TRBJ1-1,TRBV28,once,.,CASIREAEAFF,TGTGCCAGCATCAGGGAGGCTGAAGCTTTCTTT
TRBJ2-2,TRBV29-1,.,TRBD2,CSAVGRVDTGELFF,TGCAGCGCGGTGGGGAGGGTCGACACCGGGGAGCTGTTTTTT
TRBJ1-1,TRBV11-2,.,.,CASSANTEAFF,TGTGCCAGCAGCGCGAACACTGAAGCTTTCTTT